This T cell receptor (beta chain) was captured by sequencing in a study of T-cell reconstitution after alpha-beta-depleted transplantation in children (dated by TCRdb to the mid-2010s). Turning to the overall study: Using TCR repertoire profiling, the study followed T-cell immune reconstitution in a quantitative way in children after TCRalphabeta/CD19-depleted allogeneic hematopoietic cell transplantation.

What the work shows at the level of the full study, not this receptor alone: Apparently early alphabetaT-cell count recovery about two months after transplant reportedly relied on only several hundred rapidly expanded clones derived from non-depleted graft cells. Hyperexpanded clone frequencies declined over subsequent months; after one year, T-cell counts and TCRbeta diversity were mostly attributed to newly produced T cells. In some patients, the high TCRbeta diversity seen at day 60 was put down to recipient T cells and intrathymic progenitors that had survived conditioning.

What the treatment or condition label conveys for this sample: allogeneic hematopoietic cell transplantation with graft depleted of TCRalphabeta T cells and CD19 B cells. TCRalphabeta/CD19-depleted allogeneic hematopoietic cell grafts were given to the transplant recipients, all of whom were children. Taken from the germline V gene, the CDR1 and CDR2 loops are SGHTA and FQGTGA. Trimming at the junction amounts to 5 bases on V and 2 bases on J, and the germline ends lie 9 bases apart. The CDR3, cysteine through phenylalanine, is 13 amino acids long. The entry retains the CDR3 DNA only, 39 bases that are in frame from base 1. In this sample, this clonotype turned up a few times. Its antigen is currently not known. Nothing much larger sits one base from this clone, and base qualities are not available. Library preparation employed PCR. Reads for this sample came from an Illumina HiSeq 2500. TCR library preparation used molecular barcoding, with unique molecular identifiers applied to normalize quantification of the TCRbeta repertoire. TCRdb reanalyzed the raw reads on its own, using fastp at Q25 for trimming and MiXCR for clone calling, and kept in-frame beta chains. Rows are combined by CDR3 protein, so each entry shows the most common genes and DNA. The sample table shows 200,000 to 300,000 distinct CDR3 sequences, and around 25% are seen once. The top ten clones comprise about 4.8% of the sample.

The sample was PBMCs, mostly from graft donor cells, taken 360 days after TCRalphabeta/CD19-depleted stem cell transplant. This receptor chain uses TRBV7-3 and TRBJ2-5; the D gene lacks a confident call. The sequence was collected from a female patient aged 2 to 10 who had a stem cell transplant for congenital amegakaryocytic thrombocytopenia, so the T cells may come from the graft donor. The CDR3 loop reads CASSPATQETQYF. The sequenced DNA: TGTGCCAGCAGCCCCGCCACGCAAGAGACCCAGTACTTC. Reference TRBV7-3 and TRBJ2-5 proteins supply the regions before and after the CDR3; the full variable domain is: GAGVSQTPSNKVTEKGKYVELRCDPISGHTALYWYRQSLGQGPEFLIYFQGTGAADDSGLPNDRFFAVRPEGSVSTLKIQRTERGDSAVYLCASSPATQETQYFGPGTRLLVL.